This T cell receptor (beta chain) comes out of a study of T cell responses to AZD1222 COVID-19 vaccine. Notes on the study in general: Clonal diversity was possibly underestimated, and white British individuals and females predominated among donors. Among vaccine-associated CD4 TCRs, coverage spanned spike, with dominance at 160-218 and 743-854. With two AZD1222 doses given, Spike-specific TCR breadth and depth both rose.

With 2 bases removed from V and 7 bases from J, the gap between germline ends came to 18 bases. Germline CDR1 and CDR2: MNHEY and SMNVEV (reference sequence). The CDR3 consists of 16 residues. In this sample, this clone turned up a few times. Its antigen is unidentified. TCRdb keeps only in-frame clones here, not all; method: immunoSEQ multiplex PCR. The table records roughly 80,000 clones, 70% to 90% of them present only once. This clonotype was sampled from an adult in good health. The sample in question was peripheral blood, obtained on day 0 of MenACWY control vaccination. The V call is TRBV27, the J call TRBJ1-5, with D possibly being TRBD1 (6 bases). This CDR3 is CASSLRSAGVRQPQHF. The CDR3 DNA sequence: TGTGCCAGCAGTTTAAGGTCAGCAGGGGTCAGACAGCCCCAGCATTTT.